This T cell receptor (beta chain) originates from a study of blood T cells in healthy people across ages. A remark on this clonotype: What it binds is unknown.

A second PCR, run for about 7 to 11 cycles, used a sample-barcoded 5' primer plus a J-beta primer mix. MiXCR, applied by TCRdb to the 5' RACE reads, yields one record per CDR3 protein. This sample has 800,000 or so distinct CDR3 sequences, with more than 20% found just once. There are 17 residues in the CDR3. Germline trimming cut 5 bases from V and 6 bases from J; bases unmatched to any gene: 16. The germline CDR1 and CDR2 sequences are PRHDT and FYEKMQ (reference sequence). Study-wide findings and caveats: Any changes in expanded clonotypes were possibly confounded, as donor CMV status remained unknown. Roughly linear age-related decline in beta diversity appeared, significant by age approximately 41.

These data also featured in a second study, about T cells of mothers and their children.

The source material was blood. The receptor was derived from a boy aged 5-17 years in good health. The V call is TRBV13, the J call TRBJ2-3; 8 nucleotides match TRBD1. CDR3 loop: CASSPRPGDRHPDTQYF. CDR3 nucleotides: TGTGCCAGCAGCCCCCGCCCCGGGGACAGGCACCCCGATACGCAGTATTTT. The complete variable domain, with remaining parts taken from reference TRBV13 and TRBJ2-3, reads AAGVIQSPRHLIKEKRETATLKCYPIPRHDTVYWYQQGPGQDPQFLISFYEKMQSDKGSIPDRFSAQQFSDYHSELNMSSLELGDSALYFCASSPRPGDRHPDTQYFGPGTRLTVL.